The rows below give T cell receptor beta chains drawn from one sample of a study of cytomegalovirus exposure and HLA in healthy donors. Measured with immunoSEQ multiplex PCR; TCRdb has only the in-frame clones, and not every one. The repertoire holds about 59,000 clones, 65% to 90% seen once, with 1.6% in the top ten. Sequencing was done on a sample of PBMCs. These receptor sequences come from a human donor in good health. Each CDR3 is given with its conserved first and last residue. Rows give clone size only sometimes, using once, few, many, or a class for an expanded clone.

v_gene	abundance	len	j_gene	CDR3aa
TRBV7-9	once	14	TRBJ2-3	CASSYRDATDTQYF
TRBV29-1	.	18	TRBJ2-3	CSVAGGGVVSGSPDTQYF
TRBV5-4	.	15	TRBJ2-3	CASSLVSGGANTQYF
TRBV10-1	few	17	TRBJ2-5	CASSDGALEGAEETQYF
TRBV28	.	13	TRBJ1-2	CASRQGFFGGYTF
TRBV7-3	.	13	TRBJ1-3	CASSSDRGSTIYF
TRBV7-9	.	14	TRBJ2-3	CASSLGAGINTQYF
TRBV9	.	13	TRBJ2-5	CASSERGGQTQYF
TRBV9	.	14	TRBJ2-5	CASSVDLRQETQYF
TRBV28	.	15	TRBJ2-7	CASSSPGQGAYEQYF
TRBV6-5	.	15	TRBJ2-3	CASSYGQLYTDTQYF
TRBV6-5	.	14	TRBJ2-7	CASRRPLPPYEQYF
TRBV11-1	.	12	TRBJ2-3	CASSSTEDTQYF
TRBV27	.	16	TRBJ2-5	CASSLGPGGYQETQYF
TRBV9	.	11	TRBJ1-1	CASSAGTEAFF
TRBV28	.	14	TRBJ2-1	CASTLAEAYNEQFF
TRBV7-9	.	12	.	CASSLLPYEQYF
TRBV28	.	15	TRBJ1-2	CASSLMAGFGGGYTF
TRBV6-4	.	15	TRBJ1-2	CASSELPGTSYGYTF
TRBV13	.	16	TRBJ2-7	CASSLGPSGSSYEQYF
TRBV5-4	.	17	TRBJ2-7	CASSLTSGTTSSYEQYF
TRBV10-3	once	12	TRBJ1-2	CAIYRAVYGYTF
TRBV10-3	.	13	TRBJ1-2	CAISDSAHYGYTF
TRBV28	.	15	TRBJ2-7	CASSLLVGGSSEQYF
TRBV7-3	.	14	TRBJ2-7	CASSLTQGAYEQYF
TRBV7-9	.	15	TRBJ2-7	CASSPPPRWGNEQYF
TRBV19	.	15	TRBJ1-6	CASSIRWTDNSPLHF
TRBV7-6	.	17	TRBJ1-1	CASSLVATGLSITEAFF
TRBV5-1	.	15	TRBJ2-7	CASSFLLAGTYEQYF
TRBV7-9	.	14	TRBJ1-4	CASSLSGGSEKLFF
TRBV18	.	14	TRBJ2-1	CASSHDRKKNEQFF
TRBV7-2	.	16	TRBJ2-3	CASSLEGRGVTDTQYF
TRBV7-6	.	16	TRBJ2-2	CASSFQAGGKAGELFF
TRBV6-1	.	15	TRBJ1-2	CASTVLRIVVSGYTF
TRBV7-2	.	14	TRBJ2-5	CASTRGLSPETQYF
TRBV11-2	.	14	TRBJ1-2	CASSSGTGIYGYTF
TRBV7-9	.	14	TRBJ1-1	CASSPKGGNTEAFF
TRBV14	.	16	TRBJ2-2	CASSQVGGRNTGELFF
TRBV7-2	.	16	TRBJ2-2	CASSRRLAGGTGELFF
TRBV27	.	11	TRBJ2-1	CASSFAREQFF
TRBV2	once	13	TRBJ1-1	CASSGQGNTEAFF
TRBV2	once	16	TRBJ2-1	CASRRVRVGVYNEQFF
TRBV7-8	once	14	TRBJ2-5	CASSPDRLQETQYF
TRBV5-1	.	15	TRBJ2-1	CASREMAGALNEQFF
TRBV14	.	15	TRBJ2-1	CASSQLAGGLNEQFF
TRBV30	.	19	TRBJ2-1	CAWDSSRTSGGTKNNEQFF